Here is one T cell receptor beta chain with its context. This clonotype was detected many times. Which antigen it targets is not known. Base qualities are missing; no much larger clone stands one base away. This record belongs to a study of regulatory T cells in long-lasting Graves disease (dated by TCRdb to the early 2020s). For context, the study as a whole: Newly diagnosed Graves' disease patients had taken antithyroid drugs for less than 3 months. Peripheral blood TCR sequencing and RNA sequencing compared persistent Graves' disease patients with newly diagnosed Graves' disease patients. The study took place in China and was registered as a clinical trial. TCR sequencing covered approximately 13 persistent and roughly 20 newly diagnosed Graves' disease patients, around 35 samples in total.

The study at large found these results: Sequencing and analysis were restricted to the TCR beta chain. The authors noted that the small sample size was a limitation that may lower accuracy. Compared with newly diagnosed patients, persistent Graves' disease patients had lower TCR Shannon entropy and fewer highly expanded clones, which suggests clonal expansion. Peripheral blood alone was examined, since thyroid tissue, which constituted the primary lesion, could not be accessed. Persistent patients shared more public clonotypes among themselves (around 3,000) than newly diagnosed patients did (more than 950). Preferential use of TRBV28, TRBJ1-2 and TRBJ2-5 was observed in persistent disease, whereas TRBV20-1 and TRBJ2-1 were favored in newly diagnosed disease.

Sample time point, as interpreted from the label and publication: newly diagnosed GD, antithyroid drugs for less than 3 months. RNA was extracted from PBMCs in TRIzol for both TCR sequencing and RNA sequencing. The diagnosis of Graves' disease followed American Thyroid Association guidelines. The patients came from an endocrinology department in Xi'an, China. From each patient, 7.5 to 9.5 milliliters of peripheral blood was collected into an EDTA anticoagulant tube. PBMCs were isolated by Ficoll Paque Plus density gradient separation without further T cell sorting. An Agilent 2100 Bioanalyzer and agarose gel were used to check RNA quality, while a NanoDrop 2000 measured RNA concentration. Reading from cysteine to phenylalanine, the CDR3 counts 18 amino acids. Here the CDR3 DNA is all that survives: 54 bases in frame from base 1. Relative to germline, V is missing 3 bases and J is missing 4 bases, with 9 bases of the junction outside any gene match. The germline V gene (reference sequence) supplies CDR1 MNHEY and CDR2 SMNVEV.

The receptor library was made with multiplex PCR. Sequencer: Illumina HiSeq 4000. TCR beta libraries were built with iRepertoire HTBI primers and Arm-PCR amplification of CDR3 regions. Gel purification was performed on PCR products prior to sequencing. On the authors' methods: Gene usage analysis of CDR3 amino acid clonotypes used the roughly 60 TRBV and about 13 TRBJ segments found across samples. COPE and FqMerger were used to merge the filtered high-quality paired reads into contigs. BLAST was used to align contigs to the IMGT TRBV, TRBD and TRBJ reference genes, and CDR3 was defined following IMGT. Clonotypes above 0.1% frequency were classified as highly expanded clones. Shannon entropy was used to measure repertoire diversity, and the Gini coefficient was used to measure V-J evenness. A clonotype found in more than one individual was treated as public. The public reads were run again by TCRdb, first through fastp at Q25 and then through MiXCR, and only productive beta chains were kept. When rows share a CDR3 protein, they turn into one entry using the most common DNA and genes. TCRdb, rather than the study authors, made the V and J calls. The sample contains hundreds of thousands of distinct CDR3 sequences, around 17% of them found a single time. Of the sample, about 17% is held by the ten largest clones.

The same sample was also used in a study of T cells in Graves' hyperthyroidism and ophthalmopathy. As that second paper reports: Graves' hyperthyroidism was defined as stable when no progression to ophthalmopathy occurred over 18 months of follow-up. Hyperthyroidism patients were aged 18 to 65 years and newly diagnosed, with disease duration of less than 2 months. Patients with uncontrolled infections, other autoimmune diseases, pregnancy or lactation were excluded. Diagnoses were established on the basis of clinical symptoms, serum thyroxine and TRAb, thyroid ultrasound, and orbital computed tomography. A first-round RT-PCR of the TCR CDR3 used the HTBI primer set with the Qiagen OneStep RT-PCR kit. Most expanded thyroid clonotypes (frequency above 0.001) were also detected in blood, suggesting blood repertoires may reflect thyroid immune responses. A 13 V-J signature model separated ophthalmopathy from stable hyperthyroidism, with 87.88% sensitivity and 81% to 82% specificity in cross-validation and 80%/75% in testing. During validation, the model predicted progression to ophthalmopathy a median of around 6 months ahead of onset, with more than 55% sensitivity and 72.22% specificity. To identify TCR V-J signatures that set the groups apart, the researchers used a discovery cohort of more than 95 patients, made up of fewer than 50 with Graves' ophthalmopathy and about 55 with stable Graves' hyperthyroidism. Prospective prediction of ophthalmopathy was tested in an independent validation cohort of 18 hyperthyroidism patients and 15 to 17 patients who later progressed to ophthalmopathy. The 75 to 100 discovery patients were divided at random into training and test sets in a 7:3 ratio. In roughly six Graves' hyperthyroidism patients, the study also compared T-cell repertoires from thyroid tissue with T-cell repertoires from blood. Once sampling was done, hyperthyroidism patients were given methimazole at a starting dose of 30 mg daily, whereas ophthalmopathy patients were given high-dose intravenous methylprednisolone. Libraries were constructed in a second round of multiplex PCR, after which size selection and purification were performed. Paired-end sequencing of the libraries was performed with 100 bp reads on an Illumina HiSeq2000. Raw data were processed with SOAPnuke, discarding reads with adapters, uncalled bases, mean Phred below 15, or no exact constant-primer or identifier match. High-quality paired reads were merged with COPE v1.2.5, and unique nucleotide sequences were defined as clonotypes. MiTCR v1.1 was used to align clonotypes to the IMGT TRBV, TRBD and TRBJ reference segments. Analysis was restricted to V-J combinations with a frequency above 0.0001, which covered 99% to 99.2% of repertoires. A TCS score was defined as the ratio between F50 (clonal expansion) and ExV (chaos), using BLOSUM62-based TCRdist between CDR3 peptides within each V-J. Welch's t-statistics and random forest reduced fewer than 600 V-J features to some 14, which were used in a naive Bayes classifier (R e1071). No statistical method was used to set the sample size in advance, and investigators knew the group allocation. According to the paper, TCR Vbeta CDR3 sequencing was carried out on more than 120 peripheral blood samples, which came from fewer than 50 ophthalmopathy, about 75 hyperthyroidism and approximately 17 progressor patients.

The material sequenced was peripheral blood mononuclear cells (PBMCs), taken at new diagnosis, from a patient treated with antithyroid drugs. The clonotype originates from a woman under 40 with Graves disease. Donor details come from another sample of the same person, matched by shared clones. The rearranged chain carries TRBV27 and TRBJ2-2, with 12 bases in between that match TRBD2. Here the CDR3 is given as CASSFQPSGREFTGELFF. The DNA sequence is given as TGTGCCAGCAGTTTTCAGCCTAGCGGGAGGGAATTCACCGGGGAGCTGTTTTTT.